The 11 T cell receptor beta chains reported below all come from one sample, sequenced in a study of post-analysis software for immune sequencing data. Broader study findings: Comparison of patients with controls showed 4 to 6 TRBV segments more frequent in patients, TRBV5-6, TRBV5-1 and TRBV20-1 among them.

TCR beta libraries were prepared from cDNA with unique molecular identifiers. TCRdb re-called the PCR reads through MiXCR, storing one row per CDR3 protein. The data hold roughly 540,000 distinct CDR3 sequences, with approximately 31% observed a single time. The antigens for these receptors are not known. Material for sequencing was blood. Receptors were obtained from a girl aged 2 to 17 with multiple sclerosis.

This clonotype was seen more than once but under ten times. The CDR3 loop is CASRKGPDHRGREHF. DNA for the CDR3: TGCGCCAGCAGGAAGGGTCCGGACCACCGGGGAAGAGAGCATTTT. This chain uses TRBV5-1 with TRBJ1-5; D remains unclear. Germline assignment: CDR1 SGHRS and CDR2 YFSETQ. The CDR3 length is 15 residues. V lost 5 bases and J lost 14, with 26 bases in between.

The chain is built from TRBV6-6 and TRBJ1-2; 9 positions agree with TRBD1. Germline CDR1 and CDR2: MNHNY and SVGAGI (reference sequence). The V and J ends lost 2 bases and 3 bases, in that order; junction bases with no gene match: 7. This CDR3 has 16 residues. CDR3 DNA sequence: TGTGCCAGCAGTTACACCGACAGGGGGAGAGACTATGGCTACACCTTC. This encodes CASSYTDRGRDYGYTF.

This clonotype was picked up a small number of times. The genes are TRBV20-1 and TRBJ2-5; 13 bases line up with TRBD2. Germline loops: CDR1 DFQATT, CDR2 SNEGSKA (reference sequence). The CDR3 consists of 14 residues. The CDR3 DNA follows: TGCAGCCCTACTAGCGGGGGGGCAATGGAGACCCAGTACTTC. It encodes CSPTSGGAMETQYF.

The gene calls are TRBV5-1 and TRBJ2-5; D gene uncertain. V lost 3 bases, J lost 2 bases, and 5 bases lay in between. The length of the CDR3 is 12 residues. Germline CDR1 SGHRS, CDR2 YFSETQ. This chain's CDR3 is CASSSHQETQYF. CDR3 DNA sequence: TGCGCCAGCAGCTCGCATCAAGAGACCCAGTACTTC.

There are a few counts of this clonotype. CDR3 nucleotide sequence: TGCAGTGCTCGGACTAGCGGATTACAAGAGACCCAGTACTTC. This codes for CSARTSGLQETQYF. This chain connects TRBV20-1 to TRBJ2-5, with 10 bases that match TRBD2. This CDR3 has 14 amino acids. Germline V gene data show CDR1 as DFQATT and CDR2 as SNEGSKA (reference sequence). V lost 5 bases and J lost 2; bases outside the gene matches: 5.

This clonotype was counted a few times. The rearrangement links TRBV11-2 to TRBJ2-5; maybe TRBD1 (5 bases). The V end lost 3 bases, the J end lost 3 bases, and 8 bases lay between the germline ends. The CDR3 is 13 residues long. Germline assignment: CDR1 SGHAT and CDR2 FQNNGV. CDR3 protein: CASSFGAEETQYF. In DNA form, the CDR3 reads TGTGCCAGCAGCTTTGGGGCAGAAGAGACCCAGTACTTC.

Remarks on this clonotype: A much larger clone lies one base from this, so it may be a read error. The CDR3 spells CAGSLGQVYEQYF. The CDR3 DNA follows: TGTGCCGGCAGTTTAGGGCAGGTTTACGAGCAGTACTTC. The V gene is TRBV12-3 or TRBV12-4, the J gene TRBJ2-7; D call uncertain. The CDR3 totals 13 residues.

The chain combines TRBV5-1 with TRBJ2-3; no definite D call. Trimming shortened V by 1 base and J by 4 bases, and 13 bases separated the two germline ends. This CDR3 has 15 residues. The germline CDR1 and CDR2 sequences are SGHRS and YFSETQ. CDR3 sequence (DNA): TGCGCCAGCAGCTTGTGGGGTAGTGGGCCAGATACGCAGTATTTT. Amino acids: CASSLWGSGPDTQYF.

J is TRBJ2-2 and V is TRBV6-5; TRBD1 matches 7 bases. Losses at the gene ends were 2 bases for V and 1 base for J; bases not matched to a gene: 1. The CDR3 has 15 residues. Germline-derived CDR1 and CDR2 are MNHEY and SVGAGI. CDR3 protein: CASSYRQGNTGELFF. The CDR3 region has the DNA TGTGCCAGCAGTTACCGACAGGGGAACACCGGGGAGCTGTTTTTT.

The chain joins TRBV9 to TRBJ2-7; D possibly corresponds to TRBD1 (6 bases). This CDR3 region has 15 residues. Trimming pared 0 bases from V and 3 bases from J, leaving 13 bases between. Germline lookup yields CDR1 SGDLS and CDR2 YYNGEE. The CDR3 nucleotides read TGTGCCAGCAGCGTAGCCCCAGGGGAGAACTACGAGCAGTACTTC. Its protein product is CASSVAPGENYEQYF. The entire variable domain, with the rest obtained from reference TRBV9 and TRBJ2-7, is as follows: DSGVTQTPKHLITATGQRVTLRCSPRSGDLSVYWYQQSLDQGLQFLIQYYNGEERAKGNILERFSAQQFPDLHSELNLSSLELGDSALYFCASSVAPGENYEQYFGPGTRLTVT.

The chain has TRBV6-1 and TRBJ2-5; D may be TRBD1 (5 bases). V was clipped by 4 bases and J by 13 bases, with 16 bases between them. This CDR3 is built from 12 residues. Germline V lookup: CDR1 MNHNS, CDR2 SASEGT. This CDR3 reads CASSGHSQVTYF. The CDR3 bases are TGTGCCAGCAGTGGTCATTCACAGGTGACGTACTTC.